One and the same sample provided the 9 T cell receptor beta chains below, sequenced in a study of Graves' ophthalmopathy and Graves' hyperthyroidism. The authors amplified TCR beta CDR3 regions from RNA transcripts. First-round RT-PCR with HTBI primers preceded a second-round multiplex PCR. From the multiplex PCR reads, TCRdb called clonotypes with MiXCR, one entry per CDR3 protein. The profile shows around 1.1 million distinct CDR3 sequences, about 35% of them singletons. Source material: peripheral blood or thyroid tissue (not recorded which). Receptors were obtained from an adult man with Graves' hyperthyroidism.

Worth noting for this clonotype: Since a much larger clone is just one base distant, this may be a read error. This chain links TRBV7-9 with TRBJ2-7; the D call may be TRBD1 or TRBD2 (6 bases each). With 11 bases removed from V and 4 bases from J, the gap between germline ends came to 21 bases. Germline lookup yields CDR1 SEHNR and CDR2 FQNEAQ (reference sequence). The CDR3 has 14 amino acids. The CDR3 DNA reads TGTGCCCGCATCCCACCAGGGGAGGTTTACGAGCAGTACTTC. Amino acids: CARIPPGEVYEQYF.

V and J are TRBV25-1 and TRBJ1-2; maybe TRBD1 (6 bases). The CDR3 is 15 residues long. V lost 8 bases to trimming and J lost 6 bases, with 22 bases between them. CDR1 is MGHDK, CDR2 SYGVNS, per germline. CDR3 sequence reads: CASVEFNVAGDGYTF. The CDR3 DNA sequence: TGTGCCAGCGTTGAATTCAATGTGGCAGGGGATGGCTACACCTTC.

In this sample, this clonotype turned up many times. This chain connects TRBV19 to TRBJ1-6; 7 nucleotides align to TRBD1. From germline, CDR1 is LNHDA and CDR2 SQIVND (reference sequence). There are 14 residues in the CDR3. With 6 bases clipped from V and 10 bases from J, the junction kept 9 bases outside the gene matches. CDR3 DNA sequence: TGTGCCAGTAGAGACAGGGCGAATTTATCACCCCTCCACTTT. Encoded protein: CASRDRANLSPLHF.

This clonotype was seen many times. The junction departs from germline at one end; a sequencing error may be responsible. This chain connects TRBV5-1 to TRBJ2-5, with 7 nucleotides matching TRBD2. CDR1 SGHRS and CDR2 YFSETQ come from the germline V gene. The CDR3 spans 14 residues. This chain's CDR3 is CASSLGTIQETQYF. DNA of the CDR3: TGTGCCAGCAGCTTGGGGACTATCCAAGAGACCCAGTACTTC.

This clonotype was detected many times. The CDR3 reads CASSTTGGSSPLHF. CDR3 sequence (DNA): TGTGCCAGTAGTACGACAGGGGGTAGTTCACCCCTCCACTTT. V gene TRBV19 combines with J gene TRBJ1-6; 9 nucleotides match TRBD1. The V and J ends lost 4 bases and 9 bases, in that order; junction bases with no gene match: 4. The germline gives CDR1 LNHDA, CDR2 SQIVND (reference sequence). The CDR3 totals 14 residues.

The rearrangement links TRBV6-2 or TRBV6-3 to TRBJ2-7; D is perhaps TRBD1 or TRBD2 (5 bases each). This CDR3 region has 14 residues. V shed 4 bases and J shed 2 bases, with 12 bases lying between them. Germline CDR1 MNHEY, CDR2 SVGEGT. This CDR3 is CASSWGTQTYEQYF. DNA of the CDR3: TGTGCCAGCAGTTGGGGGACGCAAACCTACGAGCAGTACTTC.

This clonotype was counted only a few times. V usage is TRBV12-3 or TRBV12-4 and J usage is TRBJ2-7, with 8 bases aligning to TRBD1. V was clipped by 1 base and J by 2 bases; unmatched bases: 4. There are 15 residues in the CDR3. The CDR3 loop is CASSLETGGTYEQYF. The CDR3 nucleotides are TGTGCCAGCAGTTTAGAAACAGGGGGAACCTACGAGCAGTACTTC.

This chain uses TRBV29-1 with TRBJ2-1, with TRBD1 matching 10 bases. Looked up from germline, CDR1 is SQVTM and CDR2 is ANQGSEA. With V trimmed by 1 base and J by 7 bases, 4 bases remained unmatched. The CDR3 sequence is 14 residues long. The CDR3 reads CSVEGQGAGNEQFF. DNA for the CDR3: TGCAGCGTTGAAGGACAGGGGGCTGGTAATGAGCAGTTCTTC.

V gene TRBV29-1 combines with J gene TRBJ2-7; 8 nucleotides agree with TRBD1. CDR1 is SQVTM, CDR2 ANQGSEA, per germline. The CDR3 runs to 15 residues. Trimming at V came to 3 bases and at J to 3 bases, leaving 10 bases not matched to a gene. Written as DNA, the CDR3 is TGCAGCGTTGATCTCACGGGACAGGCAAACTACGAGCAGTACTTC. Its translation is CSVDLTGQANYEQYF.